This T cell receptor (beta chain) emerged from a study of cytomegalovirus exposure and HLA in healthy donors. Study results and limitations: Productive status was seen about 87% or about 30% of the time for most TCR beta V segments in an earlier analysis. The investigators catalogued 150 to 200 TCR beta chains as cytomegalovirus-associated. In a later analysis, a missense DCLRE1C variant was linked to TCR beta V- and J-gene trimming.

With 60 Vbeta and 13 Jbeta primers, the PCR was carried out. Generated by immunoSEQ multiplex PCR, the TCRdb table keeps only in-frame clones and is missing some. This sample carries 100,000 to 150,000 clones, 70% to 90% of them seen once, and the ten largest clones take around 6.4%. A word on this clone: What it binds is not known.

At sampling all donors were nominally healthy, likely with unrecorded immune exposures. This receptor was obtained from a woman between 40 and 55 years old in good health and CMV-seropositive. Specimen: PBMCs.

CDR3 in DNA: TGTGCCAGCAGCCAACTCATAGCGGGGGGAATGTACAATGAGCAGTTCTTC. It specifies CASSQLIAGGMYNEQFF. The V and J genes are TRBV5-4 and TRBJ2-1, with 10 positions matching TRBD2. The length of the CDR3 is 17 residues. V shed 4 bases, J shed 4 bases, and the junction held 11 bases outside the gene matches. CDR1 and CDR2 (germline): SGHNT, YYREEE (reference sequence). The full variable domain, in which reference TRBV5-4 and TRBJ2-1 provide the parts outside the CDR3, is ETGVTQSPTHLIKTRGQQVTLRCSSQSGHNTVSWYQQALGQGPQFIFQYYREEENGRGNFPPRFSGLQFPNYSSELNVNALELDDSALYLCASSQLIAGGMYNEQFFGPGTRLTVL.